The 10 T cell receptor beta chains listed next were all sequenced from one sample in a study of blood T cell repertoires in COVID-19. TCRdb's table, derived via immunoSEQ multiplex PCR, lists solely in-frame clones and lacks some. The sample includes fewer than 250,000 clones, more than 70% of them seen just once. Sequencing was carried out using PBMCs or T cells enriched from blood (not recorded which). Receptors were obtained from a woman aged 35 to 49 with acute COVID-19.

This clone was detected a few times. In DNA form, the CDR3 reads TGTGCCAGCAGCGACAGGGTTTGGGACTATGGCTACACCTTC. It specifies CASSDRVWDYGYTF. The chain combines TRBV27 with TRBJ1-2, with 7 nucleotides matching TRBD1. CDR3 length: 14 residues. Trimming took 6 bases from V and 3 from J; bases not matched to a gene: 7. Germline CDR1 MNHEY, CDR2 SMNVEV (reference sequence).

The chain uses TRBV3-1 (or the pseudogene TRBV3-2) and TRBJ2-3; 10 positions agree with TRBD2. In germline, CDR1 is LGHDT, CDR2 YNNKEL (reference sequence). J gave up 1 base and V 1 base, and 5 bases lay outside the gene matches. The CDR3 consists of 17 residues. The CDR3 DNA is TGTGCCAGCAGCCAAGGTGTTACTAGCGGGGGCACAGATACGCAGTATTTT. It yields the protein CASSQGVTSGGTDTQYF.

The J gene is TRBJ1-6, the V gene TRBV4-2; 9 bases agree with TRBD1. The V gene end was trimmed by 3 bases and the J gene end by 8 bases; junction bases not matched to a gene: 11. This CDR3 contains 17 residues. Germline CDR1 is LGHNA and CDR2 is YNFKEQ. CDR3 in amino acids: CASSHIQGAEIHSPLHF. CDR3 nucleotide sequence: TGTGCCAGCAGCCATATACAGGGGGCCGAAATACATTCACCCCTCCACTTT.

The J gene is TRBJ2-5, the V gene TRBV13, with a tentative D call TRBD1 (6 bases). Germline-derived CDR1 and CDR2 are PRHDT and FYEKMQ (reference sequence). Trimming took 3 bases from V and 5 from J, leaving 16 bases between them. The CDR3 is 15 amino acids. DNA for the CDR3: TGTGCCAGCAGCTTCCACTACCGGGACAAGGAGACCCAGTACTTC. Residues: CASSFHYRDKETQYF.

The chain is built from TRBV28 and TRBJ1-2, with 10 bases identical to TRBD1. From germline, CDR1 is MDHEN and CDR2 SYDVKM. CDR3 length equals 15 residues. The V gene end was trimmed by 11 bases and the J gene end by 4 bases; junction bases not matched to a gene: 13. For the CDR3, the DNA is TGTGCCGGATTGAGACAGGGGGCAGGCGGCTATGGCTACACCTTC. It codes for CAGLRQGAGGYGYTF.

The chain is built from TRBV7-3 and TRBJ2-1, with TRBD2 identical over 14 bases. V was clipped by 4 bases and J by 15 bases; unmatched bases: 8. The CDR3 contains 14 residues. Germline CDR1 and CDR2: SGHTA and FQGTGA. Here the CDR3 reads CASSSTGTSGSVFF. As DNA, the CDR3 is TGTGCCAGCAGCTCCACCGGGACTAGCGGGAGTGTGTTCTTC. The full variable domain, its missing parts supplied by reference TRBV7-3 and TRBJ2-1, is GAGVSQTPSNKVTEKGKYVELRCDPISGHTALYWYRQSLGQGPEFLIYFQGTGAADDSGLPNDRFFAVRPEGSVSTLKIQRTERGDSAVYLCASSSTGTSGSVFFGPGTRLTVL.

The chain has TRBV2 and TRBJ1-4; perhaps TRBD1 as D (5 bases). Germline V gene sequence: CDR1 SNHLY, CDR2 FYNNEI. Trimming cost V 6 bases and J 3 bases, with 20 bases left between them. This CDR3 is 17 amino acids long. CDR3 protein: CASRGQGGSRSNEKLFF. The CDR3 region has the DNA TGTGCCAGCAGAGGGCAGGGTGGCAGTCGGTCTAATGAAAAACTGTTTTTT.

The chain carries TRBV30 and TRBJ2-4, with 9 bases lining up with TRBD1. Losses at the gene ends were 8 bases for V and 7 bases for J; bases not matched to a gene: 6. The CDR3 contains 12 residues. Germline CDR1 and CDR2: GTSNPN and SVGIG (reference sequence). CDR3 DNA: TGTGCCGTACAGGGGGCGAGCAACATTCAGTACTTC. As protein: CAVQGASNIQYF.

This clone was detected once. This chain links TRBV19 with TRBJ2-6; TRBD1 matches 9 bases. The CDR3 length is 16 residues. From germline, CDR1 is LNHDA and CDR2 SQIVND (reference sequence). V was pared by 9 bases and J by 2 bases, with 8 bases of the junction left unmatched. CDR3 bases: TGTGCCAGCAGTCCCGGGACAGGGACTGGGGCCAACGTCCTGACTTTC. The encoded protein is CASSPGTGTGANVLTF.

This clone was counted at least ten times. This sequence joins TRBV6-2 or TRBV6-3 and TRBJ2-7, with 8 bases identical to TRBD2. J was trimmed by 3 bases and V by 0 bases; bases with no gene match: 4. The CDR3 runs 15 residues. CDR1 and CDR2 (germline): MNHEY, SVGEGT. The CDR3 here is CASSYSGTRIYEQYF. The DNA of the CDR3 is TGTGCCAGCAGTTACTCCGGGACTAGAATCTACGAGCAGTACTTC.